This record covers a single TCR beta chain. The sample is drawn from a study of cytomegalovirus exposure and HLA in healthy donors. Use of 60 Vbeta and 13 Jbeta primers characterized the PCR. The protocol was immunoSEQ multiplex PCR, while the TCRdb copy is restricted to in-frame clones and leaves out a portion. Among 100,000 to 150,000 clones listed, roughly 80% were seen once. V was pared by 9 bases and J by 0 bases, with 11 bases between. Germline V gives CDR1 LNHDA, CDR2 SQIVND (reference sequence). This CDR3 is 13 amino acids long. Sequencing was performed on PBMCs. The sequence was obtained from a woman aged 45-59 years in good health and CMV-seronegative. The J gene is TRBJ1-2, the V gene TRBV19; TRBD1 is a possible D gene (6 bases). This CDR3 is CASTNRANYGYTF. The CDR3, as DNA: TGTGCCAGCACGAACAGGGCTAACTATGGCTACACCTTC.